This T cell receptor (beta chain) was captured in a study of T cells in Graves' hyperthyroidism and ophthalmopathy. What was amplified from RNA transcripts were TCR beta CDR3 regions. During a first-round RT-PCR of the TCR CDR3, the HTBI primer set was used. TCRdb reanalysed the multiplex PCR reads using MiXCR and keeps one entry per CDR3 protein. Of 650,000 to 700,000 distinct CDR3 sequences listed, approximately 15% are singletons. The study defined stable Graves' hyperthyroidism as no ophthalmopathy progression within 18 months. The patients, who ranged from 18 to 65 in age, presented with newly diagnosed hyperthyroidism lasting under 2 months. Uncontrolled infection, other autoimmune disease, pregnancy and lactation each barred patients from inclusion. Diagnoses used clinical symptoms, serum thyroxine and TRAb, thyroid ultrasound and orbital computed tomography. Sequencing was done on a sample of blood. This receptor was taken from a man aged 50 to 59 with Graves' hyperthyroidism.

The CDR3 DNA follows: TGTGCCAGCAGCTCAAGACGACAGGGTCCATCCTCCTACAATGAGCAGTTCTTC. It specifies CASSSRRQGPSSYNEQFF. V usage is TRBV7-6 and J usage is TRBJ2-1; 7 bases line up with TRBD1. V dropped 4 bases and J dropped 0; count of bases not matched to a gene: 12. CDR1 SGHVS and CDR2 FNYEAQ come from the germline V gene. CDR3 length equals 18 residues.